These T cell receptor beta chains were read from a single sample in a study of blood T cell repertoires in COVID-19. Libraries were prepared by immunoSEQ multiplex PCR; TCRdb keeps only in-frame clonotypes and omits some of them. The data contain 130,000 or so clones, about 88% of them seen just once; the ten biggest clones take up around 2.3%. The sample taken for sequencing was peripheral blood. Receptor source: a human donor with COVID-19, enrolled during active disease. The donor label of this sample is uncertain. CDR3s leave out the opening cysteine and the closing phenylalanine or tryptophan.

V	J	length	CDR3
TRBV6-5	TRBJ2-7	14	ASSYSPSGGINEQY
TRBV11-2	TRBJ1-1	11	ASSLPAGIEAF
TRBV5-4	TRBJ2-3	13	ASSLIITSPDTQY
TRBV27	TRBJ1-1	14	ASSLKTGASNTEAF
TRBV29-1	TRBJ2-7	13	SVGQSGRLTYEQY
TRBV11-1	TRBJ2-3	14	ASSLTASLFTDTQY
TRBV5-5	TRBJ2-1	13	ASSFGGFGHNEQF
TRBV10-3	TRBJ2-7	11	AISYRQGREQY
TRBV12-3/TRBV12-4	TRBJ1-3	10	ASSLLGNTIY
TRBV10-3	TRBJ1-2	12	AISVDRGPNGYT
TRBV5-1	TRBJ2-3	12	ASSFPGFLDTQY
TRBV15	TRBJ1-5	10	ATSRDQQPQH
TRBV7-2	TRBJ2-1	13	AAAGSALSYNEQF
TRBV6-5	TRBJ1-3	12	ASSYSRSGDTIY
TRBV11-3	TRBJ2-7	12	ASSSLAVTYEQY
TRBV13	TRBJ1-3	15	ASSLGDRALSGNTIY
TRBV20-1	TRBJ2-1	13	SASDPGQGYNEQF
TRBV3-1/TRBV3-2	TRBJ2-7	12	ASSLRTGAYEQY
TRBV5-1	TRBJ2-3	14	ASSLFPGTGADTQY
TRBV14	TRBJ2-7	10	ASSPSRLEQY
TRBV12-3/TRBV12-4	TRBJ1-2	11	ASSLHSKYGYT
TRBV5-1	TRBJ2-2	13	ASRLGQANTGELF
TRBV10-1	TRBJ2-3	11	AGRQPSTDTQY
TRBV25-1	TRBJ2-1	15	ASSGTGGSPSYNEQF